This T cell receptor beta chain was documented in a study of human thymus T cells. Study observations and caveats: Related research described thymic repertoires that were highly overlapping among unrelated individuals. It looked as if thymic and blood repertoires used V and J genes in a biased way.

Using immunoSEQ multiplex PCR, the repertoire was profiled, and TCRdb retains in-frame clones only, with some absent. The sample has some 120,000 clones; around 96% are singletons. Concerning this clone: The antigen is undetermined.

Thymic tissue was derived from resections collected during corrective heart surgery. Healthy Finnish infants undergoing corrective surgery for congenital heart defects were the donors. The V gene's germline CDR1 is ENHRY and CDR2 SYGVKD. Losses at the gene ends were 3 bases for V and 4 bases for J; bases not matched to a gene: 1. This CDR3 is built from 13 residues. The V and J genes are TRBV10-3 and TRBJ2-3, with 7 bases fitting TRBD2. The TCR originated in a boy in the first two years of life with a congenital heart defect but otherwise immunologically healthy. Input material: thymus tissue. CDR3 DNA: TGTGCCATCAGTGAACGGGGGGCAGATACGCAGTATTTT. Translated, it gives CAISERGADTQYF.